Listed here are 32 T cell receptor beta chains from one sample, sequenced in a study of cytomegalovirus exposure and HLA in healthy donors. The PCR used 60 Vbeta and 13 Jbeta primers. Repertoires were generated with immunoSEQ multiplex PCR, while TCRdb's copy carries only in-frame clones and drops some. The sample carries about 120,000 clones, about 75% recorded once. The material sequenced was PBMCs. These receptors were obtained from a man aged 60 to 69 in good health and CMV-seropositive.

The chain uses TRBV29-1 and TRBJ2-2, with D tentatively TRBD1 (8 bases). The CDR3 covers 13 residues. Per the germline V gene, CDR1 is SQVTM and CDR2 is ANQGSEA. V lost 6 bases and J lost 7, with 15 bases in between. CDR3 residues: CSVQQGGIGELFF. The CDR3 nucleotides read TGCAGCGTCCAACAGGGGGGGATCGGGGAGCTGTTTTTT.

The V and J genes are TRBV10-1 and TRBJ2-2; the match to TRBD2 covers 7 bases. Germline V gives CDR1 WNHNN, CDR2 SYGVQD (reference sequence). V gave up 10 bases and J gave up 1 base; unmatched junction bases: 9. The CDR3 has 15 amino acids. This chain's CDR3 is CATSNGGKNTGELFF. CDR3 in DNA: TGCGCCACCTCGAACGGGGGGAAGAACACCGGGGAGCTGTTTTTT.

This chain joins TRBV2 and TRBJ1-3; D call uncertain. The V gene's germline CDR1 is SNHLY and CDR2 FYNNEI. Trimming removed 2 bases at V and 7 bases at J, with 9 bases between. The CDR3 loop spans 13 amino acids. CDR3 sequence reads: CASSEQRWNTIYF. The CDR3 coding sequence is TGTGCCAGCAGTGAACAGCGGTGGAACACCATATATTTT.

This chain links TRBV28 with TRBJ2-2, with 8 bases fitting TRBD1. Losses at the gene ends were 3 bases for V and 5 bases for J; bases not matched to a gene: 5. CDR3 length: 15 residues. From germline, CDR1 is MDHEN and CDR2 SYDVKM. The CDR3 loop reads CASSFRQGRTGELFF. CDR3 sequence (DNA): TGTGCCAGCAGTTTCCGACAGGGGCGTACCGGGGAGCTGTTTTTT.

A single count supports this clone. The chain employs TRBV5-4 and TRBJ2-2, with 9 positions matching TRBD2. Germline loops: CDR1 SGHNT, CDR2 YYREEE (reference sequence). Trimming cost V 0 bases and J 4 bases; bases outside gene matches: 1. The CDR3 runs 15 residues. The chain's CDR3 is CASSLAREGTGELFF. CDR3 nucleotides: TGTGCCAGCAGCTTGGCGCGGGAGGGCACCGGGGAGCTGTTTTTT.

The chain couples TRBV5-1 to TRBJ2-7; 11 positions agree with TRBD2. With V trimmed by 4 bases and J by 2 bases, 5 bases remained unmatched. Germline V gene data show CDR1 as SGHRS and CDR2 as YFSETQ. The CDR3 consists of 15 residues. The CDR3 loop is CASSATSGITYEQYF. The CDR3 DNA is TGCGCCAGCAGCGCGACTAGCGGGATTACCTACGAGCAGTACTTC. The entire variable domain, with the rest obtained from reference TRBV5-1 and TRBJ2-7, is as follows: KAGVTQTPRYLIKTRGQQVTLSCSPISGHRSVSWYQQTPGQGLQFLFEYFSETQRNKGNFPGRFSGRQFSNSRSEMNVSTLELGDSALYLCASSATSGITYEQYFGPGTRLTVT.

The chain combines TRBV19 with TRBJ1-5; TRBD1 is a possible D gene (5 bases). Trimming pared 5 bases from V and 2 bases from J, leaving 16 bases between. This CDR3 has 16 residues. Germline CDR1 reads LNHDA; CDR2 reads SQIVND (reference sequence). The CDR3 sequence: CASSVIGGNGNQPQHF. As DNA, the CDR3 is TGTGCCAGTAGTGTGATCGGGGGGAATGGCAATCAGCCCCAGCATTTT.

The genes are TRBV10-3 and TRBJ1-2; D is ambiguous. CDR1 and CDR2 (germline): ENHRY, SYGVKD. Trimming pared 3 bases from V and 2 bases from J, leaving 7 bases between. The CDR3 has 13 residues. In DNA, the CDR3 is TGTGCCATCAGTGAAGCGCTGAACTATGGCTACACCTTC. As protein: CAISEALNYGYTF.

The chain couples TRBV5-8 to TRBJ1-1; D not resolved. This CDR3 is 13 amino acids long. Per germline, CDR1 SGHTS and CDR2 YDEGEE. The V and J ends lost 1 base and 5 bases respectively, with 9 bases between them. The CDR3 coding sequence is TGTGCCAGCAGCTTGCAACGGAGGACTGAAGCTTTCTTT. It codes for CASSLQRRTEAFF. The full variable domain, in which reference TRBV5-8 and TRBJ1-1 provide the parts outside the CDR3, is EAGVTQSPTHLIKTRGQQATLRCSPISGHTSVYWYQQALGLGLQFLLWYDEGEERNRGNFPPRFSGRQFPNYSSELNVNALELEDSALYLCASSLQRRTEAFFGQGTRLTVV.

The chain employs TRBV29-1 and TRBJ1-2; no clear D. This CDR3 contains 11 residues. The V end lost 8 bases, the J end lost 0 bases, and 7 bases lay between the germline ends. CDR1 and CDR2 (germline): SQVTM, ANQGSEA. Here the CDR3 DNA reads TGCAGCCTTAGAGCTAACTATGGCTACACCTTC. This translates into CSLRANYGYTF. Variable domain in full (rest from reference TRBV29-1 and TRBJ1-2): SAVISQKPSRDICQRGTSLTIQCQVDSQVTMMFWYRQQPGQSLTLIATANQGSEATYESGFVIDKFPISRPNLTFSTLTVSNMSPEDSSIYLCSLRANYGYTFGSGTRLTVV.

This chain uses TRBV2 with TRBJ2-3; 8 nucleotides align to TRBD1. This CDR3 comprises 16 residues. V was clipped by 5 bases and J by 4 bases; unmatched bases: 11. The germline CDR1 and CDR2 sequences are SNHLY and FYNNEI. CDR3 DNA: TGTGCCAGCAGTCGCGCAGGGGGCACCAGACCAGATACGCAGTATTTT. Encoded protein: CASSRAGGTRPDTQYF. The whole variable domain, remainder taken from reference TRBV2 and TRBJ2-3, is EPEVTQTPSHQVTQMGQEVILRCVPISNHLYFYWYRQILGQKVEFLVSFYNNEISEKSEIFDDQFSVERPDGSNFTLKIRSTKLEDSAMYFCASSRAGGTRPDTQYFGPGTRLTVL.

This clone showed up just once. The chain recombines TRBV27 with TRBJ1-1; 9 positions agree with TRBD1. Germline values: CDR1 MNHEY, CDR2 SMNVEV (reference sequence). V was clipped by 5 bases and J by 8 bases; unmatched bases: 9. The CDR3 has 14 amino acids. The CDR3 spells CASSPQGARREAFF. Here the CDR3 DNA reads TGTGCCAGCAGTCCACAGGGGGCCCGACGGGAAGCTTTCTTT.

This clone was counted between two and nine times. The gene calls are TRBV11-2 and TRBJ1-4; D possibly corresponds to TRBD1 (6 bases). V dropped 2 bases and J dropped 5 bases, with 12 bases sitting between them. This CDR3 comprises 15 residues. The germline CDR1 and CDR2 sequences are SGHAT and FQNNGV. CDR3 nucleotides: TGTGCCAGCAGCTTATTCTTAGGGACAAATGAAAAACTGTTTTTT. Its protein is CASSLFLGTNEKLFF.

The chain links TRBV6-4 to TRBJ1-1, with D unresolved. The germline V gene has CDR1 MRHNA and CDR2 SNTAGT. The CDR3 is 13 residues long. Trimming removed 4 bases from V and 2 bases from J, with 8 bases in between. The CDR3 loop reads CASSGQINTEAFF. DNA for the CDR3: TGTGCCAGCAGTGGACAAATTAACACTGAAGCTTTCTTT.

The CDR3 loop is CASSVTPSGGAYEQYF. Written as DNA, the CDR3 is TGTGCCAGCAGCGTAACCCCTAGCGGGGGGGCCTACGAGCAGTACTTC. The chain recombines TRBV9 with TRBJ2-7; 12 bases line up with TRBD2. From germline, CDR1 is SGDLS and CDR2 YYNGEE. This CDR3 comprises 16 residues. V dropped 1 base and J dropped 2; count of bases not matched to a gene: 4.

This chain uses TRBV5-6 with TRBJ1-2; TRBD1 agrees at 8 bases. The CDR3 is 16 amino acids. Germline V gene sequence: CDR1 SGHDT, CDR2 YYEEEE. V dropped 1 base and J dropped 7; count of bases not matched to a gene: 12. The CDR3 reads CASSLRVVSGGSGYTF. DNA of the CDR3: TGTGCCAGCAGCTTGCGGGTGGTCTCAGGGGGCAGTGGCTACACCTTC.

The rearrangement uses TRBV12-5 and TRBJ2-1, with D unclear. CDR1 LGHNT and CDR2 FRNRAP come from the germline V gene. The V and J ends lost 5 bases and 0 bases respectively, with 17 bases between them. This CDR3 spans 17 amino acids. The chain's CDR3 is CASGLPFMRSSYNEQFF. CDR3 in DNA: TGTGCTAGTGGTCTCCCCTTCATGAGGAGCTCCTACAATGAGCAGTTCTTC.

As DNA, the CDR3 is TGTGCCGGGACCACGGGGGGGGCTGGAAACACCATATATTTT. It encodes CAGTTGGAGNTIYF. The chain employs TRBV6-1 and TRBJ1-3; D might be TRBD1 (5 bases). V was trimmed by 11 bases and J by 2 bases, leaving 16 bases between them. CDR3 length: 14 residues. CDR1 is MNHNS, CDR2 SASEGT, per germline.

The CDR3 here is CASSSTGTAYYEQYF. For the CDR3, the DNA is TGTGCCAGCAGCTCAACCGGGACAGCGTACTACGAGCAGTACTTC. The V call is TRBV13, the J call TRBJ2-7, with 7 bases fitting TRBD1. This CDR3 spans 15 amino acids. The V and J ends lost 4 bases and 3 bases, in that order; junction bases with no gene match: 9. Germline CDR1 and CDR2: PRHDT and FYEKMQ (reference sequence). The full variable domain, rest sourced from reference TRBV13 and TRBJ2-7, is AAGVIQSPRHLIKEKRETATLKCYPIPRHDTVYWYQQGPGQDPQFLISFYEKMQSDKGSIPDRFSAQQFSDYHSELNMSSLELGDSALYFCASSSTGTAYYEQYFGPGTRLTVT.

This chain joins TRBV19 and TRBJ1-1; D is perhaps TRBD1 (5 bases). The CDR3 loop spans 14 amino acids. With 4 bases removed from V and 1 base from J, the gap between germline ends came to 10 bases. From germline, CDR1 is LNHDA and CDR2 SQIVND (reference sequence). CDR3: CASSTWGGNTEAFF. CDR3 sequence (DNA): TGTGCCAGTAGTACGTGGGGCGGGAACACTGAAGCTTTCTTT.

The chain joins TRBV29-1 to TRBJ2-3; possible D gene TRBD2, 5 bases. The CDR3 is 13 residues long. Per germline, CDR1 SQVTM and CDR2 ANQGSEA. Trimming left V 5 bases short and J 6 bases short, with 15 bases between. The CDR3 DNA reads as TGCAGCGTTTTACGTGGGAGTATCGATACGCAGTATTTT. This gives the protein CSVLRGSIDTQYF.

The chain recombines TRBV5-5 with TRBJ2-5; TRBD1 aligns across 9 bases. The DNA end favors TRBJ2-7, so the J call may be wrong. The CDR3 runs to 14 residues. CDR1 and CDR2 (germline): SGHKS, YYEKEE (reference sequence). This chain's CDR3 is CASSPPGQGYEQYF. CDR3 coding DNA: TGTGCCAGCAGCCCTCCGGGACAGGGTTACGAGCAGTACTTC.

V and J are TRBV19 and TRBJ2-5; D is perhaps TRBD1 (5 bases). Trimming left V 4 bases short and J 1 base short, with 7 bases between. Germline loops: CDR1 LNHDA, CDR2 SQIVND (reference sequence). The CDR3 runs 13 residues. CDR3 loop: CASSRTIQETQYF. In DNA form, the CDR3 reads TGTGCCAGTAGTAGGACAATCCAAGAGACCCAGTACTTC.

The V gene is TRBV28, the J gene TRBJ1-1; D possibly corresponds to TRBD1 (6 bases). The V and J ends lost 3 bases and 3 bases respectively, with 11 bases between them. This CDR3 contains 14 residues. Germline-derived CDR1 and CDR2 are MDHEN and SYDVKM. The CDR3 DNA reads as TGTGCCAGCAGTTTCCAACAGGGCTACACTGAAGCTTTCTTT. Residues: CASSFQQGYTEAFF.

This clone was detected a few times. The chain combines TRBV28 with TRBJ2-5, with TRBD2 matching 12 bases. CDR3 length: 13 residues. Germline loops: CDR1 MDHEN, CDR2 SYDVKM. V lost 9 bases, J lost 4 bases, and 3 bases stayed unmatched. The CDR3, as DNA: TGTGCCAGTCTAGCGGGAGGGCGAGAGACCCAGTACTTC. This sequence encodes CASLAGGRETQYF. The entire variable domain, with the rest obtained from reference TRBV28 and TRBJ2-5, is as follows: DVKVTQSSRYLVKRTGEKVFLECVQDMDHENMFWYRQDPGLGLRLIYFSYDVKMKEKGDIPEGYSVSREKKERFSLILESASTNQTSMYLCASLAGGRETQYFGPGTRLLVL.

The rearrangement joins TRBV28 to TRBJ2-5; the D gene is possibly TRBD1 (6 bases). The CDR3 consists of 14 residues. Trimming took off 6 bases at V and 1 base at J, with 12 bases between the two ends. Germline lookup yields CDR1 MDHEN and CDR2 SYDVKM. In DNA form, the CDR3 reads TGTGCCAGCAGCAGGGGCCCCTCCCAAGAGACCCAGTACTTC. Protein product: CASSRGPSQETQYF.

This clone was recorded only once. V and J are TRBV19 and TRBJ2-5, with D perhaps TRBD2 (5 bases). This CDR3 is built from 13 residues. From germline, CDR1 is LNHDA and CDR2 SQIVND (reference sequence). V shed 3 bases and J shed 4 bases, with 9 bases lying between them. The CDR3 coding sequence is TGTGCCAGTAGTATTCGGGAAACAGAGACCCAGTACTTC. It codes for CASSIRETETQYF. Filled out from reference TRBV19 and TRBJ2-5, the complete variable domain reads DGGITQSPKYLFRKEGQNVTLSCEQNLNHDAMYWYRQDPGQGLRLIYYSQIVNDFQKGDIAEGYSVSREKKESFPLTVTSAQKNPTAFYLCASSIRETETQYFGPGTRLLVL.

The chain is built from TRBV14 and TRBJ1-2; D possibly corresponds to TRBD1 (6 bases). Looked up from germline, CDR1 is SGHDN and CDR2 is FVKESK. The V gene lost 4 bases and the J gene lost 2 bases, with 17 bases spanning the gap. The CDR3 runs 16 residues. In DNA, the CDR3 is TGTGCCAGCAGCCCCTTCGGACAGTTGTTCAACTATGGCTACACCTTC. This codes for CASSPFGQLFNYGYTF. Variable domain in full (rest from reference TRBV14 and TRBJ1-2): EAGVTQFPSHSVIEKGQTVTLRCDPISGHDNLYWYRRVMGKEIKFLLHFVKESKQDESGMPNNRFLAERTGGTYSTLKVQPAELEDSGVYFCASSPFGQLFNYGYTFGSGTRLTVV.

The sample holds a few counts of this clone. CDR3 sequence reads: CASSEEREGSYEQYF. CDR3 nucleotide sequence: TGTGCCAGCAGTGAAGAGCGGGAAGGCTCCTACGAGCAGTACTTC. The genes are TRBV6-1 and TRBJ2-7, with 7 bases that match TRBD2. CDR1 is MNHNS and CDR2 is SASEGT in the germline V gene. Trimming took 1 base from V and 0 from J; bases not matched to a gene: 3. The CDR3 loop spans 15 amino acids.

This clone was counted only a few times. This chain joins TRBV28 and TRBJ1-5; 7 bases match TRBD1. Germline values: CDR1 MDHEN, CDR2 SYDVKM. After removal of 6 bases from V and 3 bases from J, the junction contained 5 bases not matched to a gene. The CDR3 consists of 14 residues. CDR3 sequence: CASRPGQINQPQHF. In nucleotides, the CDR3 is TGTGCCAGCAGGCCGGGACAGATCAATCAGCCCCAGCATTTT.

This clone was found once. The chain uses TRBV7-8 and TRBJ2-7; unclear D gene. Germline V lookup: CDR1 SGHVS, CDR2 FQNEAQ. V lost 2 bases to trimming and J lost 3 bases, with 14 bases between them. This CDR3 comprises 15 residues. The CDR3 DNA reads TGTGCCAGCAGCTTAAATGCAGGCCTCTACTACGAGCAGTACTTC. Translated: CASSLNAGLYYEQYF.

This clone was seen a single time. The chain combines TRBV27 with TRBJ2-7, with 8 bases identical to TRBD2. Germline trimming cut 4 bases from V and 3 bases from J; bases unmatched to any gene: 11. Germline loops: CDR1 MNHEY, CDR2 SMNVEV (reference sequence). This CDR3 is 16 amino acids long. The CDR3 DNA follows: TGTGCCAGCAGTTCAACTCCCGGGACTAGGGTCTACGAGCAGTACTTC. The encoded protein is CASSSTPGTRVYEQYF.